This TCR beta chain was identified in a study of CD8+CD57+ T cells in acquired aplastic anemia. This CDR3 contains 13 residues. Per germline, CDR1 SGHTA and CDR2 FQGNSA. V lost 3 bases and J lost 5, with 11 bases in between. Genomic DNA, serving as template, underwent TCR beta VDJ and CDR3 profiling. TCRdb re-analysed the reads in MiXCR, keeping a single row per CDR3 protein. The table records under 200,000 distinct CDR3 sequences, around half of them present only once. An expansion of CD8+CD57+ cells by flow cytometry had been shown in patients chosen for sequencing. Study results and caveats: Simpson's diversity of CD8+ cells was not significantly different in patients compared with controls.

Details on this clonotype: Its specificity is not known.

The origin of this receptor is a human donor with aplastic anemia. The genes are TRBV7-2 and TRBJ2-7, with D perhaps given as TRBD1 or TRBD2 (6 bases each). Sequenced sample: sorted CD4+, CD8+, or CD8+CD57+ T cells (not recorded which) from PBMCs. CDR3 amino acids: CASSLFGGHEQYF. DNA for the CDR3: TGTGCCAGCAGCTTGTTCGGGGGCCACGAGCAGTACTTC.